The 29 T cell receptor beta chains given below trace back to one sample, sequenced in a study of shared clonotypes between healthy human individuals. Produced via immunoSEQ multiplex PCR; TCRdb's table is partial and in-frame only. The sample shows 2 million to 2.5 million clones, 80% to 95% of them seen only once. The sequenced material came from naive CD4+ T cells from PBMCs. Subset in this sample: CD45RA+ positively selected. The receptors derive from a man between 18 and 35 years old in good health. Some clones in this sample may be carry-over from other donors' samples.

The chain employs TRBV2 and TRBJ2-1; tentative D call: TRBD1 (6 bases). The V end was cut by 3 bases, the J end by 5 bases, with 8 bases between. Germline-derived CDR1 and CDR2 are SNHLY and FYNNEI. The CDR3 spans 13 residues. CDR3 amino acids: CASSDTGNNEQFF. Written as DNA, the CDR3 is TGTGCCAGCAGTGATACAGGGAACAATGAGCAGTTCTTC.

The rearrangement links TRBV18 to TRBJ2-7, with 11 nucleotides matching TRBD2. The germline gives CDR1 KGHSH, CDR2 LQKENI. With V trimmed by 2 bases and J by 2 bases, 5 bases remained unmatched. The CDR3 covers 16 residues. The CDR3 here is CASSPTTSGTAYEQYF. The CDR3 DNA reads as TGTGCCAGCTCACCAACGACTAGCGGGACGGCCTACGAGCAGTACTTC.

The chain has TRBV5-1 and TRBJ2-3; 7 bases are a match to TRBD1. V dropped 4 bases and J dropped 0; count of bases not matched to a gene: 8. The CDR3 is made up of 16 amino acids. CDR1 and CDR2 from the germline V gene are SGHRS and YFSETQ. CDR3 nucleotide sequence: TGCGCCAGCAGCGCAGGGGACAGAAAAAGCACAGATACGCAGTATTTT. Translated, it gives CASSAGDRKSTDTQYF.

The chain carries TRBV18 and TRBJ1-1, with 7 bases fitting TRBD1. CDR1 is KGHSH, CDR2 LQKENI, per germline. Trimming cost V 2 bases and J 6 bases; bases outside gene matches: 3. The CDR3 consists of 13 residues. The CDR3 DNA sequence: TGTGCCAGCTCACCAGGGACAGACCCTGAAGCTTTCTTT. Translating it yields CASSPGTDPEAFF.

About this clone itself: One end of the junction fails to match germline, which may point to a read error. The chain recombines TRBV30 with TRBJ2-7; D remains ambiguous. The CDR3 runs 11 residues. The germline gives CDR1 GTSNPN, CDR2 SVGIG (reference sequence). The CDR3 DNA reads as TGTGCCTGGAGTAGAATTTACGGGCAGTACTTC. Protein: CAWSRIYGQYF.

This sequence joins TRBV7-8 and TRBJ1-5; no clear D gene. CDR3 length: 15 residues. Deletions cut 5 bases from V and 2 bases from J, with 13 bases between. Germline CDR1 and CDR2: SGHVS and FQNEAQ. CDR3 sequence: CASSLKGVGNQPQHF. In nucleotides, the CDR3 is TGTGCCAGCAGCCTTAAGGGTGTGGGCAATCAGCCCCAGCATTTT.

The V and J genes are TRBV19 and TRBJ2-3, with D tentatively TRBD1 or TRBD2 (5 bases each). This CDR3 is built from 16 residues. Trimming took off 7 bases at V and 8 bases at J, with 25 bases between the two ends. Germline-derived CDR1 and CDR2 are LNHDA and SQIVND (reference sequence). The chain's CDR3 is CASKTKGTGLMGTQYF. DNA for the CDR3: TGTGCCAGTAAAACCAAGGGGACGGGGTTAATGGGTACGCAGTATTTT.

The chain combines TRBV28 with TRBJ2-3, with D possibly TRBD2 on 5 matching bases. Germline CDR1 MDHEN, CDR2 SYDVKM. Trimming removed 8 bases from V and 2 bases from J, with 14 bases in between. The CDR3 is made up of 14 amino acids. The CDR3 bases are TGTGCCAGCCGTAGCCAGCGGAACACAGATACGCAGTATTTT. This gives the protein CASRSQRNTDTQYF.

J is TRBJ2-1 and V is TRBV2; 9 bases are a match to TRBD2. The CDR3 sequence is 15 residues long. Germline assignment: CDR1 SNHLY and CDR2 FYNNEI. V shed 6 bases, J shed 0 bases, and the junction held 3 bases outside the gene matches. The CDR3 DNA is TGTGCCAGCAGAAGTAGCGGGAGCTCCTACAATGAGCAGTTCTTC. It is translated as CASRSSGSSYNEQFF.

The gene calls are TRBV29-1 and TRBJ2-5, with a tentative D call TRBD2 (6 bases). Germline loops: CDR1 SQVTM, CDR2 ANQGSEA. The ends were cut back, 7 bases at V and 0 bases at J, with 12 bases in the middle. This CDR3 comprises 13 residues. The CDR3 here is CSATTSNQETQYF. The CDR3 DNA reads TGCAGCGCGACGACTAGTAACCAAGAGACCCAGTACTTC.

This chain joins TRBV7-6 and TRBJ2-2; D gene uncertain. This CDR3 spans 12 amino acids. Trimming removed 5 bases from V and 6 bases from J, with 7 bases in between. Germline V gene data show CDR1 as SGHVS and CDR2 as FNYEAQ. For the CDR3, the DNA is TGTGCCAGCAGCAAAATAGCCGGGGAGCTGTTTTTT. This gives the protein CASSKIAGELFF.

On this clone itself: The junction does not match germline at one end; this may be a read error. V is TRBV4-1 and J is TRBJ2-4; 9 nucleotides align to TRBD1. CDR3 length: 14 residues. Germline CDR1 reads MGHRA; CDR2 reads YSYEKL. The CDR3 is CASSQLPGTGRICF. Here the CDR3 DNA reads TGCGCCAGCAGCCAACTTCCTGGGACAGGGAGGATCTGCTTC.

The chain has TRBV28 and TRBJ2-5; the match to TRBD1 covers 8 bases. Germline CDR1 MDHEN, CDR2 SYDVKM. V was pared by 5 bases and J by 3 bases, with 17 bases of the junction left unmatched. The CDR3 has 18 amino acids. CDR3 bases: TGTGCCAGCAGTACCCTCCAGGGGGCTAGGTTTCAGGAAGAGACCCAGTACTTC. It yields the protein CASSTLQGARFQEETQYF.

V and J are TRBV19 and TRBJ2-1; D possibly corresponds to TRBD1 (5 bases). The CDR3 spans 14 residues. Germline assignment: CDR1 LNHDA and CDR2 SQIVND (reference sequence). Trimming removed 3 bases from V and 4 bases from J, with 10 bases in between. Written as DNA, the CDR3 is TGTGCCAGTAGTATTGGACATCGGTACAATGAGCAGTTCTTC. Translated: CASSIGHRYNEQFF. Variable domain in full (rest from reference TRBV19 and TRBJ2-1): DGGITQSPKYLFRKEGQNVTLSCEQNLNHDAMYWYRQDPGQGLRLIYYSQIVNDFQKGDIAEGYSVSREKKESFPLTVTSAQKNPTAFYLCASSIGHRYNEQFFGPGTRLTVL.

As for this clone: Other DNA sequences from this sample encode an identical CDR3 as well. J is TRBJ2-1 and V is TRBV30; D not certain. In germline, CDR1 is GTSNPN, CDR2 SVGIG (reference sequence). V gave up 3 bases and J gave up 9 bases, with 15 bases separating them. CDR3 size: 13 residues. The CDR3: CAWRDSRLGEQFF. In nucleotides, the CDR3 is TGTGCCTGGAGAGATAGCAGGTTAGGTGAGCAGTTCTTC.

This clone appeared a single time. The gene calls are TRBV9 and TRBJ2-5; TRBD2 might be the D (5 bases). This CDR3 contains 14 residues. Germline V lookup: CDR1 SGDLS, CDR2 YYNGEE. Between the trimmed V and J ends, which lost 0 bases and 6 bases, there was a span of 12 bases. Written as DNA, the CDR3 is TGTGCCAGCAGCGTAGAGGGTGGGAGAAAGACCCAGTACTTC. Its protein is CASSVEGGRKTQYF.

V usage is TRBV4-1 and J usage is TRBJ2-1, with TRBD2 matching over 9 bases. The ends lost 4 bases at V and 7 bases at J; junction bases unmatched: 8. This CDR3 region has 15 residues. In germline, CDR1 is MGHRA, CDR2 YSYEKL. CDR3 in amino acids: CASSLSGSPGNEQFF. CDR3 sequence (DNA): TGCGCCAGCAGCCTTAGCGGGAGCCCGGGGAATGAGCAGTTCTTC.

The chain uses TRBV6-1 and TRBJ2-7; the match to TRBD1 covers 8 bases. This CDR3 has 13 amino acids. Trimming at V came to 3 bases and at J to 6 bases, leaving 4 bases not matched to a gene. Per the germline V gene, CDR1 is MNHNS and CDR2 is SASEGT. The CDR3 spells CASSEPRGLEQYF. CDR3 nucleotides: TGTGCCAGCAGTGAGCCCAGGGGGCTCGAGCAGTACTTC.

This sequence joins TRBV9 and TRBJ1-1, with D possibly TRBD1 on 6 matching bases. CDR3 length: 15 amino acids. V was pared by 0 bases and J by 2 bases, with 11 bases between. Germline V lookup: CDR1 SGDLS, CDR2 YYNGEE. CDR3 loop: CASSVVGQINTEAFF. CDR3 DNA sequence: TGTGCCAGCAGCGTAGTTGGACAGATAAACACTGAAGCTTTCTTT.

The genes are TRBV28 and TRBJ1-2, with TRBD1 matching over 7 bases. Germline V gene lookup returns CDR1 MDHEN and CDR2 SYDVKM. After removal of 5 bases from V and 4 bases from J, the junction contained 10 bases not matched to a gene. This CDR3 contains 15 residues. The CDR3 DNA is TGTGCCAGCAGTACCAGACAGGGCGGCGTCTATGGCTACACCTTC. The encoded protein is CASSTRQGGVYGYTF.

This clone was picked up a small number of times. The rearrangement joins TRBV2 to TRBJ1-2; D ambiguous. The CDR3 covers 12 residues. Germline V gene sequence: CDR1 SNHLY, CDR2 FYNNEI. V lost 6 bases and J lost 4, with 9 bases in between. The CDR3 sequence is CASRGQLYGYTF. DNA of the CDR3: TGTGCCAGCAGAGGGCAGCTCTATGGCTACACCTTC.

This rearrangement joins TRBV6-1 to TRBJ1-4; no reliable D call. V was pared by 4 bases and J by 8 bases, with 14 bases between. The germline gives CDR1 MNHNS, CDR2 SASEGT. The CDR3 extends over 14 amino acids. This CDR3 is CASSVAGGAEKLFF. The CDR3 DNA reads as TGTGCCAGCAGTGTTGCAGGTGGAGCCGAAAAACTGTTTTTT.

The chain couples TRBV21-1 to TRBJ2-7; the D call in the table, TRBD2, was not verified against the DNA. TRBV21-1 is deemed a pseudogene. There are 15 residues in the CDR3. In nucleotides, the CDR3 is TGTGCCAGCAGCACCGCCATGCTCGGCTCCTACGAGCAGTACTTC. This sequence encodes CASSTAMLGSYEQYF.

The chain joins TRBV7-3 to TRBJ2-7; D ambiguous. From germline, CDR1 is SGHTA and CDR2 FQGTGA. The CDR3 loop spans 12 amino acids. The germline V and J ends were trimmed by 1 base and 8 bases, with 9 bases remaining between them. The CDR3 here is CASSLSPPQQYF. In nucleotides, the CDR3 is TGTGCCAGCAGCTTAAGTCCCCCCCAGCAGTACTTC.

The rearrangement links TRBV5-4 to TRBJ1-6; possibly TRBD1 for D (5 bases). The CDR3 extends over 16 amino acids. V lost 4 bases and J 7 bases, leaving 18 bases between the germline ends. Germline CDR1 SGHNT, CDR2 YYREEE (reference sequence). CDR3 nucleotide sequence: TGTGCCAGCAGCCCCAAAACCGGGACCGACAATTCACCCCTCCACTTT. It yields the protein CASSPKTGTDNSPLHF. Variable domain in full (rest from reference TRBV5-4 and TRBJ1-6): ETGVTQSPTHLIKTRGQQVTLRCSSQSGHNTVSWYQQALGQGPQFIFQYYREEENGRGNFPPRFSGLQFPNYSSELNVNALELDDSALYLCASSPKTGTDNSPLHFGNGTRLTVT.

Only one count was recorded for this clone. The V gene is TRBV10-2, the J gene TRBJ2-7; 9 nucleotides align to TRBD1. Germline trimming cut 6 bases from V and 4 bases from J; bases unmatched to any gene: 4. The V gene's germline CDR1 is WSHSY and CDR2 SAAADI. The CDR3 is 13 residues long. The CDR3 DNA sequence: TGCGCCAGCAGCCGGGACAGGGTATACGAGCAGTACTTC. Its protein product is CASSRDRVYEQYF.

With respect to this clone: This sample includes further DNA sequences coding for the same CDR3. The genes are TRBV2 and TRBJ2-5, with D perhaps matching TRBD1 or TRBD2 (5 bases each). The CDR3 has 14 residues. Deletions cut 4 bases from V and 0 bases from J, with 9 bases between. Looked up from germline, CDR1 is SNHLY and CDR2 is FYNNEI. This CDR3 reads CASSARGYQETQYF. The DNA for the CDR3 is TGTGCCAGCAGTGCCCGGGGCTACCAAGAGACCCAGTACTTC.

This clone has just one count. This chain connects TRBV10-3 to TRBJ1-1; D is unresolved. The CDR3 is 13 residues long. Deletions cut 2 bases from V and 7 bases from J, with 11 bases between. CDR1 and CDR2 from the germline V gene are ENHRY and SYGVKD. This CDR3 reads CAISEPPDFEAFF. Written as DNA, the CDR3 is TGTGCCATCAGTGAGCCACCCGATTTTGAAGCTTTCTTT.

This chain's CDR3 is CASSIGPPGWYGYTF. In DNA form, the CDR3 reads TGTGCCAGTAGTATAGGGCCCCCGGGCTGGTATGGCTACACCTTC. The V call is TRBV19, the J call TRBJ1-2; D unclear. Germline V CDR1 and CDR2: LNHDA, SQIVND (reference sequence). Trimming took off 1 base at V and 5 bases at J, with 14 bases between the two ends. The CDR3 sequence is 15 residues long.